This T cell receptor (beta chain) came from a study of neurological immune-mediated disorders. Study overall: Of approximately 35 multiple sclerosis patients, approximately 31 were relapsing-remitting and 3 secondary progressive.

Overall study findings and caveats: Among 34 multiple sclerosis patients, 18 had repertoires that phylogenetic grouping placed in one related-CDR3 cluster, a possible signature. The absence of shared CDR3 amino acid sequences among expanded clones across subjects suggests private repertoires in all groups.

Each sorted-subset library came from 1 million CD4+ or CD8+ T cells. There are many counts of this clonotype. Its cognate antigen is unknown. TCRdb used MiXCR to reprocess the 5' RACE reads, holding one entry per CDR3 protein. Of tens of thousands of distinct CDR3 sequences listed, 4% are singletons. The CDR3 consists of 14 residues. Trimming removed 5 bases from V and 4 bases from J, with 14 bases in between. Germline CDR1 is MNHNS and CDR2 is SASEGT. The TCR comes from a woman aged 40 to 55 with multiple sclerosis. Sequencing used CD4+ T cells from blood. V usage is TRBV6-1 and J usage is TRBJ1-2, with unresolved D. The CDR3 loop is CASSIFKAPYGYTF. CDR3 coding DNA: TGTGCCAGCAGTATTTTCAAGGCCCCCTATGGCTACACCTTC.